The 10 T cell receptor beta chains in this list originate from one sample, sequenced in a study of blood T cell repertoires in COVID-19. Measured with immunoSEQ multiplex PCR; TCRdb has only the in-frame clones, and not every one. The table lists under 200,000 clones, approximately 87% of them singletons. The sequenced sample consisted of peripheral blood. These receptors came from a woman in her sixties with COVID-19, enrolled during active disease.

The rearrangement uses TRBV7-2 and TRBJ2-1; 7 positions match TRBD2. J gave up 8 bases and V 2 bases, and 9 bases lay outside the gene matches. CDR1 is SGHTA, CDR2 FQGNSA, per germline. The CDR3 contains 15 residues. Here the CDR3 DNA reads TGTGCCAGCAGCTTACGGAGCGGGACCCCCCATGAGCAGTTCTTC. It yields the protein CASSLRSGTPHEQFF.

J is TRBJ1-1 and V is TRBV10-3; 8 bases line up with TRBD1. This CDR3 comprises 15 residues. V trimming: 7 bases; J trimming: 1 base; junction bases outside the gene matches: 8. The germline V gene encodes CDR1 ENHRY and CDR2 SYGVKD. The CDR3 loop reads CAITAGQGGNTEAFF. The DNA for the CDR3 is TGTGCCATCACTGCTGGACAGGGCGGGAACACTGAAGCTTTCTTT.

The table lists this clone with a count of one. V usage is TRBV5-1 and J usage is TRBJ2-5, with a tentative D call TRBD2 (5 bases). This CDR3 has 14 residues. The V gene's germline CDR1 is SGHRS and CDR2 YFSETQ. The ends were cut back, 4 bases at V and 4 bases at J, with 14 bases in the middle. CDR3 nucleotide sequence: TGCGCCAGCAGCCCGGCGGGTTTGAGAGAGACCCAGTACTTC. Translating it yields CASSPAGLRETQYF.

The chain joins TRBV7-9 to TRBJ1-4, with 8 bases identical to TRBD1. Trimming cost V 4 bases and J 7 bases; bases outside gene matches: 2. Germline-derived CDR1 and CDR2 are SEHNR and FQNEAQ (reference sequence). The CDR3 runs to 13 residues. This CDR3 is CASSYGQGEKLFF. The CDR3 nucleotides read TGTGCCAGCAGCTACGGACAGGGTGAAAAACTGTTTTTT.

V and J are TRBV5-5 and TRBJ1-6; TRBD1 is a possible D gene (6 bases). The CDR3 is 14 amino acids. Germline V CDR1 and CDR2: SGHKS, YYEKEE (reference sequence). V was shortened by 0 bases and J by 9 bases, with 10 bases between the two germline ends. CDR3 sequence: CASSLAGVLSPLHF. CDR3 nucleotide sequence: TGTGCCAGCAGCTTGGCAGGGGTACTTTCACCCCTCCACTTT.

A word on this clone: The identical CDR3 is also encoded by other nucleotide sequences in the sample. The chain uses TRBV18 and TRBJ2-5; possibly TRBD1 for D (5 bases). CDR1 and CDR2 from the germline V gene are KGHSH and LQKENI. V was pared by 2 bases and J by 5 bases, with 12 bases between. The CDR3 length is 14 residues. The CDR3 coding sequence is TGTGCCAGCTCACCAGGGGCAGGGCTGGAGACCCAGTACTTC. This translates into CASSPGAGLETQYF.

This clone has a handful of counts. The chain recombines TRBV4-1 with TRBJ1-1, with 7 bases fitting TRBD1. The V and J ends lost 4 bases and 7 bases, in that order; junction bases with no gene match: 12. Germline V lookup: CDR1 MGHRA, CDR2 YSYEKL. CDR3 length: 15 residues. The CDR3: CASSPRTGSGREAFF. In DNA, the CDR3 is TGCGCCAGCAGCCCCAGGACAGGATCGGGTCGTGAAGCTTTCTTT.

This clone was detected a few times. The chain has TRBV10-3 and TRBJ2-7, with 11 bases aligning to TRBD2. Germline CDR1 reads ENHRY; CDR2 reads SYGVKD. The trim removed 5 bases at V and 7 bases at J, leaving 10 bases unmatched. The CDR3 loop spans 15 amino acids. The DNA of the CDR3 is TGTGCCATCAGTAGCTCGCTAGCGGGAGGCGATGAGCAGTACTTC. It codes for CAISSSLAGGDEQYF.

V and J are TRBV5-1 and TRBJ1-1; 9 bases line up with TRBD1. The CDR3 extends over 15 amino acids. V was pared by 1 base and J by 1 base, with 2 bases of the junction left unmatched. Germline V lookup: CDR1 SGHRS, CDR2 YFSETQ. CDR3 region: CASSLWTGANTEAFF. The CDR3 DNA is TGCGCCAGCAGCTTGTGGACAGGGGCGAACACTGAAGCTTTCTTT. The complete variable domain, with remaining parts taken from reference TRBV5-1 and TRBJ1-1, reads KAGVTQTPRYLIKTRGQQVTLSCSPISGHRSVSWYQQTPGQGLQFLFEYFSETQRNKGNFPGRFSGRQFSNSRSEMNVSTLELGDSALYLCASSLWTGANTEAFFGQGTRLTVV.

The gene calls are TRBV11-2 and TRBJ1-1; 7 bases are shared with TRBD1. The V gene's germline CDR1 is SGHAT and CDR2 FQNNGV. V lost 6 bases to trimming and J lost 6 bases; unmatched junction nucleotides: 7. CDR3 length: 13 amino acids. The CDR3 DNA sequence: TGTGCCAGCAGTCTGACAGGGCCCCCTGAAGCTTTCTTT. It encodes CASSLTGPPEAFF.